This T cell receptor beta chain was sequenced during a study of glioma-infiltrating T cells. This clonotype was seen a handful of times. Its antigen remains unidentified. The iRepertoire nested amplicon-rescue multiplex PCR amplified TCR alpha and beta CDR3s from RNA. One-step reverse transcription and amplification started from roughly 100-400 ng of tissue mRNA or PBMC total RNA. Each CDR3 protein gets one entry after TCRdb re-called the multiplex PCR reads with MiXCR. The table has roughly 120,000 distinct CDR3 sequences, roughly 25% seen once. Study-level results: Gliomas, especially low-grade, showed above-expected tissue-blood divergence; non-neoplastic patients showed below. Very few CDR3 sequences were shared between tissue and blood.

Trimming took off 5 bases at V and 1 base at J, with 20 bases between the two ends. There are 17 residues in the CDR3. Germline CDR1 SGHNT, CDR2 YYREEE (reference sequence). Sequences were obtained from glioma tissue, nonneoplastic brain tissue, or PBMCs (not recorded which). The chain couples TRBV5-4 to TRBJ2-3; D tentatively fits TRBD1 or TRBD2 (5 bases each). The TCR originated in a human donor with low-grade glioma or glioblastoma, undergoing nonglioma brain surgery, or in good health (not recorded which). The CDR3 region has the DNA TGTGCCAGCAGAATCCGGGGAGAAAGGGACGGCACAGATACGCAGTATTTT. Protein: CASRIRGERDGTDTQYF.